A selection of T cell receptor beta chains follows, all from one sample in a study of brain T cells in children with intractable seizures. The data were produced by immunoSEQ multiplex PCR, yet TCRdb's version contains in-frame clones alone and is incomplete. The data show about 340,000 clones, about 94% seen once. The material was peripheral blood, obtained 4 to 5 months after surgery. The receptors here all came from a boy less than two years old with tuberous sclerosis and intractable seizures. The CDR3 runs from the conserved cysteine through the conserved F or W. D genes are given only for firm matches. The size entry is marked missing in some rows and otherwise reads once, few, many or a size class.

V gene	clone size	J gene	D gene	CDR3 protein	CDR3 DNA
TRBV5-1	-	TRBJ1-2	-	CASRRDAGGYTF	TGCGCCAGCCGAAGGGATGCGGGCGGCTACACCTTC
TRBV24-1	-	TRBJ1-1	-	CATSASRGGSEAFF	TGTGCCACCAGTGCCTCCCGCGGTGGTTCTGAAGCTTTCTTT
TRBV4-1	-	TRBJ2-1	TRBD1	CASSQRTGDNEQFF	TGCGCCAGCAGCCAAAGGACAGGAGATAATGAGCAGTTCTTC
TRBV19	-	TRBJ1-4	TRBD1	CASSNPRQGVTNEKLFF	TGTGCCAGTAGTAACCCTCGACAGGGGGTAACTAATGAAAAACTGTTTTTT
TRBV24-1	-	TRBJ2-1	TRBD1	CATSASGTGINEQFF	TGTGCCACCAGTGCATCCGGGACAGGGATAAATGAGCAGTTCTTC
TRBV7-9	-	TRBJ1-2	-	CASSLGTAINYGYTF	TGTGCCAGCAGCTTAGGGACAGCCATTAACTATGGCTACACCTTC
TRBV7-9	-	TRBJ2-7	-	CASSFGTNEQYF	TGTGCCAGCAGCTTTGGAACGAACGAGCAGTACTTC
TRBV7-2	-	TRBJ2-5	-	CASSSVRGETQYF	TGTGCCAGCAGCTCAGTCCGGGGAGAGACCCAGTACTTC
TRBV30	-	TRBJ2-4	TRBD2	CAWSRETSFRAKNIQYF	TGTGCCTGGAGTCGGGAGACTAGCTTTAGGGCCAAAAACATTCAGTACTTC
TRBV3-1/TRBV3-2	-	TRBJ2-1	TRBD2	CASSLGTSGYNEQFF	TGTGCCAGCAGCCTGGGGACTAGCGGCTACAATGAGCAGTTCTTC
TRBV5-8	-	TRBJ2-1	-	CASSLAGVPWNEQFF	TGTGCCAGCAGCTTGGCAGGGGTCCCTTGGAATGAGCAGTTCTTC
TRBV19	-	TRBJ1-1	-	CASSINKDTEAFF	TGTGCCAGTAGTATAAATAAGGACACTGAAGCTTTCTTT
TRBV6-5	-	TRBJ1-2	TRBD1	CASPGGDSAGYTF	TGTGCCAGCCCGGGGGGGGACAGTGCGGGCTACACCTTC
TRBV11-3	-	TRBJ2-7	-	CASSPSRDYEQYF	TGTGCCAGCAGCCCTAGTAGGGACTACGAGCAGTACTTC
TRBV4-2	once	TRBJ2-7	-	CASHALGGPQGGSASYEQYF	TGTGCAAGCCACGCCTTGGGGGGCCCACAGGGAGGTTCTGCCTCCTACGAGCAGTACTTC
TRBV11-3	-	TRBJ1-1	-	CASSLIPNTEAFF	TGTGCCAGCAGCTTAATTCCGAACACTGAAGCTTTCTTT
TRBV30	once	TRBJ1-2	-	CAWSGARARFLYGYTF	TGTGCCTGGAGTGGGGCCAGGGCGCGATTTCTTTATGGCTACACCTTC
TRBV19	-	TRBJ1-2	-	CASSSDLGAWSGYTF	TGTGCCAGTAGTAGCGACTTGGGGGCCTGGAGTGGCTACACCTTC
TRBV24-1	-	TRBJ2-1	TRBD2	CATSDRGERGRTSYNEQFF	TGTGCCACCAGTGATCGAGGGGAGCGCGGGAGGACCTCCTACAATGAGCAGTTCTTC
TRBV7-2	once	TRBJ2-3	TRBD2	CASSTSSGWLGTQYF	TGTGCCAGCAGCACTTCTAGCGGTTGGTTAGGTACGCAGTATTTT
TRBV13	-	TRBJ2-3	TRBD2	CASSWVLAGGPDLTDTQYF	TGTGCCAGCAGCTGGGTACTAGCGGGAGGGCCGGATCTAACAGATACGCAGTATTTT
TRBV12-3/TRBV12-4	-	TRBJ2-7	-	CASSSRVTYEQYF	TGTGCCAGCAGTTCCAGGGTCACCTACGAGCAGTACTTC
TRBV5-5	-	TRBJ1-3	-	CASSLIGANSGNTIYF	TGTGCCAGCAGCTTGATCGGGGCGAACTCTGGAAACACCATATATTTT
TRBV11-3	-	TRBJ2-7	TRBD2	CASSATSGTKSSYEQYF	TGTGCCAGCAGCGCGACTAGCGGGACAAAGAGCTCCTACGAGCAGTACTTC
TRBV5-6	-	TRBJ2-7	TRBD2	CASSSGLVVYEQYF	TGTGCCAGCAGCAGTGGACTAGTGGTATACGAGCAGTACTTC
TRBV12-5	-	TRBJ1-1	TRBD1	CASGWTGEVKTEAFF	TGTGCTAGTGGTTGGACAGGGGAGGTCAAGACTGAAGCTTTCTTT
TRBV6-6	-	TRBJ1-4	-	CASTFGSEKLFF	TGTGCCAGCACGTTTGGGAGTGAAAAACTGTTTTTT
TRBV7-9	-	TRBJ1-4	-	CASSYDTGSLGEKLFF	TGTGCCAGCAGCTACGATACCGGGAGTTTAGGAGAAAAACTGTTTTTT
TRBV14	-	TRBJ2-1	-	CASSQLWPSPYNEQFF	TGTGCCAGCAGCCAGCTCTGGCCTAGCCCCTACAATGAGCAGTTCTTC
TRBV7-2	-	TRBJ2-7	-	CASSLVDRTLDEQYF	TGTGCCAGCAGCTTAGTAGACCGGACGTTGGACGAGCAGTACTTC
TRBV28	-	TRBJ1-5	-	CASSSWDGAFYSNQPQHF	TGTGCCAGCAGTTCTTGGGACGGGGCTTTTTATAGCAATCAGCCCCAGCATTTT
TRBV7-2	-	TRBJ2-1	TRBD1	CASSPRQGHNEQFF	TGTGCCAGCAGCCCGCGACAGGGGCACAATGAGCAGTTCTTC
TRBV19	-	TRBJ1-1	-	CASSISAGTPINTEAFF	TGTGCCAGTAGTATCTCCGCAGGGACACCGATAAACACTGAAGCTTTCTTT
TRBV15	-	TRBJ1-1	-	CATSRDFDTEAFF	TGTGCCACCAGCAGAGATTTCGACACTGAAGCTTTCTTT
TRBV28	-	TRBJ1-5	-	CASSFILESWAGSNQPQHF	TGTGCCAGCAGTTTTATTCTTGAGTCTTGGGCAGGTAGCAATCAGCCCCAGCATTTT
TRBV20-1	once	TRBJ1-1	-	CSAWENTEAFF	TGCAGTGCCTGGGAGAACACTGAAGCTTTCTTT
TRBV5-6	-	TRBJ1-6	-	CASSSRGTPSSYNSPLHF	TGTGCCAGCAGCTCACGGGGGACACCGAGCTCCTATAATTCACCCCTCCACTTT
TRBV19	-	TRBJ1-5	-	CASSIQVSNQPQHF	TGTGCCAGTAGTATCCAAGTGAGCAATCAGCCCCAGCATTTT
TRBV4-1	-	TRBJ2-3	-	CASSQGYGDTQYF	TGCGCCAGCAGCCAAGGATACGGGGATACGCAGTATTTT
TRBV6-5	-	TRBJ1-2	-	CASNPEGGNYGYTF	TGTGCCAGCAATCCCGAGGGGGGGAACTATGGCTACACCTTC
TRBV3-1/TRBV3-2	-	TRBJ2-3	-	CASSLAGHPSTDTQYF	TGTGCCAGCAGCCTCGCAGGACACCCAAGCACAGATACGCAGTATTTT